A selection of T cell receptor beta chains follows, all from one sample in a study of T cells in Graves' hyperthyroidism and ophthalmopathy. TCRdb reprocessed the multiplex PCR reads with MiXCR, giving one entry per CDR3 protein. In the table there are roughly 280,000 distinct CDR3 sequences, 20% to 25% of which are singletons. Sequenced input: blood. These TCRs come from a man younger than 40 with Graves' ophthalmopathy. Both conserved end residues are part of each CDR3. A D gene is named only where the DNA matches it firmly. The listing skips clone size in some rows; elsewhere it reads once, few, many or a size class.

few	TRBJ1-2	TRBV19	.	TGTGCCAGTAGTATAGAGGGCGGCTATGGCTACACCTTC	CASSIEGGYGYTF
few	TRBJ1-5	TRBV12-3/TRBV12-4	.	TGTGCCAGCACCCTCCGGGAGGGAGATCAGCCCCAGCATTTT	CASTLREGDQPQHF
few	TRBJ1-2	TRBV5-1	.	TGCGCCAGCAGCTTGACTCCCACAGCTAACTATGGCTACACCTTC	CASSLTPTANYGYTF
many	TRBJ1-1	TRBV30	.	TGTGCCTGGAGTAATGGGGGATTGAACACTGAAGCTTTCTTT	CAWSNGGLNTEAFF
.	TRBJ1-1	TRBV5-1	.	TGCGCCAGCAGCTTGGCCACCGGGGGGAACACTGAAGCTTTCTTT	CASSLATGGNTEAFF
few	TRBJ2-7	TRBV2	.	TGTGCCAGCAGTGAGGGGAAATCCTACGAGCAGTACTTC	CASSEGKSYEQYF
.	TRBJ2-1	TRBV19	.	TGTGCCAGTAGTATCCGGCAGGGTAGGGGGAATGAGCAGTTCTTC	CASSIRQGRGNEQFF
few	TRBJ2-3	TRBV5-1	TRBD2	TGCGCCAGCAGCTTGGCCGTAGCGGGAGTGAAAGATACGCAGTATTTT	CASSLAVAGVKDTQYF
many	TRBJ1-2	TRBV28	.	TGTGCCAGCAGTTTTAATGAAAAACGTCCTGGCTACACCTTC	CASSFNEKRPGYTF
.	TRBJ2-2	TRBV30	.	TGTGCCTGGAGCCGCCATACCGGGGAGCTGTTTTTT	CAWSRHTGELFF
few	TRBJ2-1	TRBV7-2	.	TGTGCCAGCAGCCCCTTAGACATGAGGGGGTACAATGAGCAGTTCTTC	CASSPLDMRGYNEQFF
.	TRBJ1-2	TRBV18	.	TGTGCCAGCTCACCTCAAAGTGCGGGTGACTATGGCTACACCTTC	CASSPQSAGDYGYTF
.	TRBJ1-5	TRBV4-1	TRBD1	TGCGCCAGCAGCTACCGGGACAGGGATAATCAGCCCCAGCATTTT	CASSYRDRDNQPQHF
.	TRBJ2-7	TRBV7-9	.	TGTGCCAGCAGCCCAATTCGGGGGTCGTCCTACGAGCAGTACTTC	CASSPIRGSSYEQYF
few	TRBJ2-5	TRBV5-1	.	TGCGCCAGCAGCCCGATTAGTTTACAGACCCAGTACTTC	CASSPISLQTQYF
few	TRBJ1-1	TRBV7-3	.	TGTGCCAGCAGCTTTGCGGAAAGGACTGAAGCTTTCTTT	CASSFAERTEAFF
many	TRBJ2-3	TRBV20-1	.	TGCAGTGCTCCGCAACCTGGCGGTCGCGGCGGTACGCAGTATTTT	CSAPQPGGRGGTQYF
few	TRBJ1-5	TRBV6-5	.	TGTGCCAGCAGTTACTCGGGGATCTATAGCAATCAGCCCCAGCATTTT	CASSYSGIYSNQPQHF
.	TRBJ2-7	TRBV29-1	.	TGCAGCGTTGGGGACTTGCACGAGCAGTACTTC	CSVGDLHEQYF
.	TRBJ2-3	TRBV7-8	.	TGTGCCAGCCAGGAGGTTAGGGCAGATACGCAGTATTTT	CASQEVRADTQYF
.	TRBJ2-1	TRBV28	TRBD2	TGTGCCAGCAGTTTCGCTAGCGGGAGTGCGAATGAGCAGTTCTTC	CASSFASGSANEQFF
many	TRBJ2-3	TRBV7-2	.	TGTGCCAGCAGCTTATGGCAGACCATCACAGATACGCAGTATTTT	CASSLWQTITDTQYF
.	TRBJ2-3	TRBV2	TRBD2	TGTGCCAGCAGTACCGGGACTAGCGGGAATACAGATACGCAGTATTTT	CASSTGTSGNTDTQYF
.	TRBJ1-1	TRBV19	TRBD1	TGTGCCACAAACAGGGGTTGGAACACTGAAGCTTTCTTT	CATNRGWNTEAFF
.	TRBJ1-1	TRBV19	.	TGTGCCAGTAGTATTGCGGGGGAAGCTTTCTTT	CASSIAGEAFF
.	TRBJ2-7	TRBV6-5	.	TGTGCCAGCAATGGAGGGTCCTACGAGCAGTACTTC	CASNGGSYEQYF
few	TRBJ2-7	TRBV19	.	TGTGCCAGTAGTGCCCCGGCTGGAAGGTACGAGCAGTACTTC	CASSAPAGRYEQYF
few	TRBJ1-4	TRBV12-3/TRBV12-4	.	TGTGCCAGCAGTTTGTTCCAAAGGGAAAAACTGTTTTTT	CASSLFQREKLFF
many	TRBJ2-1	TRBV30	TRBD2	TGTGCCTGGAGTTTGGCTAGCGGGAGGGCGCAGTTCTTC	CAWSLASGRAQFF
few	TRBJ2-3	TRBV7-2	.	TGTGCCAGCAGACGAGTCACAGATACGCAGTATTTT	CASRRVTDTQYF
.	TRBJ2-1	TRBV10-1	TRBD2	TGCGCCAGCAATCGCACTAGCGGGAACAATGAGCAGTTCTTC	CASNRTSGNNEQFF
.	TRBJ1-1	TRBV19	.	TGTGCCAGTACCGACATGAAGGACACTGAAGCTTTCTTT	CASTDMKDTEAFF
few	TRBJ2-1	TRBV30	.	TGTGCCTCAGGAAAAACACCGAACTCCTACAATGAGCAGTTCTTC	CASGKTPNSYNEQFF
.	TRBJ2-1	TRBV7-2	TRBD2	TGTGCCAGCAGCCTCCGCCCTCCCACTAGCGGACCGAACAATGAGCAGTTCTTC	CASSLRPPTSGPNNEQFF
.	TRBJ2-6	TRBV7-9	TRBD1	TGTGCCAGCAACAAACAGGGGTTTGGGGCCAACGTCCTGACTTTC	CASNKQGFGANVLTF
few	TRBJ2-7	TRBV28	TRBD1	TGTGCCAGCAGAGGGACAGGGAGGTCCTACGAGCAGTACTTC	CASRGTGRSYEQYF
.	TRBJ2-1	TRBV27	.	TGTGCCAGTTGTAGGGGGACGGACAATGAGCAGTTCTTC	CASCRGTDNEQFF
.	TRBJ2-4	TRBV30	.	TGTGCCTGGACCCCGGGGAGGGGGTCAAACATTCAGTACTTC	CAWTPGRGSNIQYF
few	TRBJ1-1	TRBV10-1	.	TGCGCCAGCAGTGATTATCCGGGACACCAGAGGTGGGACACTGAAGCTTTCTTT	CASSDYPGHQRWDTEAFF
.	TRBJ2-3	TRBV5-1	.	TGCGCCAGCAGCTTGTCGGTTAGGGATACACGTACGCAGTATTTT	CASSLSVRDTRTQYF
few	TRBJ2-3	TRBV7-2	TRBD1	TGTGCCAGCAGCCATGCGGACAGGGTCACAGATACGCAGTATTTT	CASSHADRVTDTQYF
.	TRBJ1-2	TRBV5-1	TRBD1	TGCGCCAGCAGCTTGGGCGGGACAGGGGAACGCTACACCTTC	CASSLGGTGERYTF
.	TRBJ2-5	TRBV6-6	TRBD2	TGTGCCAGCAGTTACTCACTAGCGGGAGTGGGAGAGACCCAGTACTTC	CASSYSLAGVGETQYF
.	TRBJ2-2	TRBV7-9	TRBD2	TGTGCCAGCAGCTTAGATAGCGGGAGCCGGGGTACCGGGGAGCTGTTTTTT	CASSLDSGSRGTGELFF
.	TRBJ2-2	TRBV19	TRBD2	TGTGCCAGTAGGAGACTAGCGGGAGTTTCGGGTTTCGGGGAGCTGTTTTTT	CASRRLAGVSGFGELFF
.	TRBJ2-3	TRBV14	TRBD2	TGTGCCAGCAGTCCACTAGCGGGAGTCGCAGATACGCAGTATTTT	CASSPLAGVADTQYF
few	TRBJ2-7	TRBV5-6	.	TGTGCCAGCAGCTTCTCCGGTGGCTCCTACGAGCAGTACTTC	CASSFSGGSYEQYF
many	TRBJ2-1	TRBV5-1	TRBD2	TGCGCCAGCAGCCCCCCAACTAGCGGGAGGAACAATGAGCAGTTCTTC	CASSPPTSGRNNEQFF
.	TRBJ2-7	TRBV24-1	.	TGTGCCACCAGTGACTCAAGGGGTTACGAGCAGTACTTC	CATSDSRGYEQYF